This TCR beta chain appears in the sequencing data of a study of T cell responses to AZD1222 COVID-19 vaccine. V lost 0 bases, J lost 7 bases, and 12 bases stayed unmatched. The CDR3 covers 17 residues. Germline CDR1 and CDR2: SGHDN and FVKESK. TCRdb keeps only in-frame clones here, not all; method: immunoSEQ multiplex PCR. The table has 140,000 or so clones, 75% to 90% seen once. About this clone: The antigen remains unidentified.

Notes on the study in general: Compared with day 0, the breadth and depth of the Spike-specific TCR repertoire rose significantly after two doses of AZD1222. Sampling that yielded the repertoires occurred only after the peak T cell response. There were vaccine-associated CD4 TCRs across spike, dominant at 160-218 and 743-854.

The sequence derives from an adult in good health. The sequencing used peripheral blood, collected on day 0 of AZD1222 vaccination. The rearrangement uses TRBV14 and TRBJ2-1; 7 positions match TRBD2. The CDR3 spells CASSQDRRESGRNEQFF. CDR3 in DNA: TGTGCCAGCAGCCAAGATCGGCGGGAGTCGGGTAGGAATGAGCAGTTCTTC.